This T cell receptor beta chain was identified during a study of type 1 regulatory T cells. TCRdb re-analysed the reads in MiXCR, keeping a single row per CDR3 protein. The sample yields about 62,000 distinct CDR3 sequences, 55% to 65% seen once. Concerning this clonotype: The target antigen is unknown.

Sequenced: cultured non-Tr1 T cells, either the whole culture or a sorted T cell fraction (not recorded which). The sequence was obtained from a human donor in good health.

The CDR3 region has the DNA TGTGCCAGCAGTTTAGCGGGTGGACCAAATAATGAGCAGTTCTTC. It yields the protein CASSLAGGPNNEQFF. The chain combines TRBV12-3 or TRBV12-4 with TRBJ2-1, with D uncertain. V was trimmed by 0 bases and J by 7 bases, leaving 13 bases between them. This CDR3 region has 15 residues.